This T cell receptor beta chain was sequenced in a study of blood T cell repertoires in COVID-19. The germline V and J ends were trimmed by 6 bases and 3 bases, with 6 bases remaining between them. The germline CDR1 and CDR2 sequences are DFQATT and SNEGSKA (reference sequence). This CDR3 comprises 10 residues. Profiled with immunoSEQ multiplex PCR; TCRdb holds only in-frame clones, not every one. The sample carries more than 350,000 clones, roughly 84% recorded once. All enrollees were about 18 to 100 years old and from about 25 US areas. Clinical history reported by participants formed the basis on which cohorts were assigned.

The source of this sequence is a woman younger than 35 who had been exposed to COVID-19. The chain couples TRBV20-1 to TRBJ2-7; D is ambiguous. The source material was PBMCs or T cells enriched from blood (not recorded which). The CDR3 sequence is CSALLYEQYF. CDR3 in DNA: TGCAGTGCGTTACTCTACGAGCAGTACTTC.